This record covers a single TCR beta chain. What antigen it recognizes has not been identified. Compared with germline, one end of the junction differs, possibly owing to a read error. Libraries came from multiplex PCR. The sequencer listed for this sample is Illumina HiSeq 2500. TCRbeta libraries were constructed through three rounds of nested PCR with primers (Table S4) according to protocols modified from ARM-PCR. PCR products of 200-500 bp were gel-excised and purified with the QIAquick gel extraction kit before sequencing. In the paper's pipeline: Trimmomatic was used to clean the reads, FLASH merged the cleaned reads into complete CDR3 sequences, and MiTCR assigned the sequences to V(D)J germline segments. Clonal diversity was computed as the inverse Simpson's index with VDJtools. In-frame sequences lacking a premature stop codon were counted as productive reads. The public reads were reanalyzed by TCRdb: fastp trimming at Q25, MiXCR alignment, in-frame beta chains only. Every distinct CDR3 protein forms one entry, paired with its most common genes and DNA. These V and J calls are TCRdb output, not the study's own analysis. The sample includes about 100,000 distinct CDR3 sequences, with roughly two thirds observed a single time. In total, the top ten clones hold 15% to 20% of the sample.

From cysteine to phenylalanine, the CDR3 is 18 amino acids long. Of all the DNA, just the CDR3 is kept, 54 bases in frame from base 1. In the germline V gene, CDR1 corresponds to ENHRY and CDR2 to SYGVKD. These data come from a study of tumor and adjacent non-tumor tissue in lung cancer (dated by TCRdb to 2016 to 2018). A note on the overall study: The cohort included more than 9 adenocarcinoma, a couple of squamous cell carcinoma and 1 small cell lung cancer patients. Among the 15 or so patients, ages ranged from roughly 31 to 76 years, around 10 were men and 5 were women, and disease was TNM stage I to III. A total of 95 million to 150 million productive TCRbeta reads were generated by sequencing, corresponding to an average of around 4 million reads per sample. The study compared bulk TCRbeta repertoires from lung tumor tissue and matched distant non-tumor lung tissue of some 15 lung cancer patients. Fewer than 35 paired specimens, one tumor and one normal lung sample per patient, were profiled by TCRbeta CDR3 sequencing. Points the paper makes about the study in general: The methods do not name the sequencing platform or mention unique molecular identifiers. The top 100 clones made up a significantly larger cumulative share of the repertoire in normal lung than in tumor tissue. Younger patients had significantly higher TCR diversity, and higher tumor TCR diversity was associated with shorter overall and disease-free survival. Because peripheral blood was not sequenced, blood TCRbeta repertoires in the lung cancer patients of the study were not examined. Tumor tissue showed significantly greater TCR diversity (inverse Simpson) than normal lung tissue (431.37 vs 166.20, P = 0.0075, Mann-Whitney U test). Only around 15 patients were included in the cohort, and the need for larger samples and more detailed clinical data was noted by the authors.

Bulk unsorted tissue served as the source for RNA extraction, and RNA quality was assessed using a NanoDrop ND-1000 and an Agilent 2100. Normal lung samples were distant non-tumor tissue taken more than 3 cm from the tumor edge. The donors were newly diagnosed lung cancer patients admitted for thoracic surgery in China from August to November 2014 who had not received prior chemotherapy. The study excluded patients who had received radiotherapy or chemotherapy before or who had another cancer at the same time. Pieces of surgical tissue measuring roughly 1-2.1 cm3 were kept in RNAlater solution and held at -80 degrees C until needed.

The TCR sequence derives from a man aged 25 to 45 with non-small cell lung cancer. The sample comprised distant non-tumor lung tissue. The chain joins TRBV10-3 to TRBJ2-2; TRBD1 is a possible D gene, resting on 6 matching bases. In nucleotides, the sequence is TGTGCCATCAGTGTTCAGGGGTCCTCGTTCGCGAACACCGGGGAGCCGTTTTTT. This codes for CAISVQGSSFANTGEPFF.